The 21 T cell receptor beta chains reported below all come from one sample, sequenced in a study of cytomegalovirus exposure and HLA in healthy donors. Clones were read by immunoSEQ multiplex PCR, and TCRdb kept only the in-frame ones, dropping some. This table has about 280,000 clones, approximately 90% appearing once. The source material was PBMCs. Source of these receptors: a woman aged 18-29 years in good health and CMV-seronegative.

The chain couples TRBV11-3 to TRBJ2-7; D gene unclear. V dropped 4 bases and J dropped 3 bases, with 16 bases sitting between them. CDR1 is SGHNT and CDR2 is YENEEA in the germline V gene. The CDR3 covers 15 residues. CDR3 protein: CASSSTPPRHYEQYF. The CDR3 DNA reads TGTGCCAGCAGCTCCACCCCTCCCAGGCACTACGAGCAGTACTTC.

V is TRBV28 and J is TRBJ1-2; tentative D call: TRBD1 (6 bases). Germline V gene sequence: CDR1 MDHEN, CDR2 SYDVKM. The CDR3 runs 13 residues. The V gene lost 3 bases and the J gene lost 2 bases, with 7 bases spanning the gap. The CDR3: CASSFGQNYGYTF. The CDR3 region has the DNA TGTGCCAGCAGTTTTGGACAGAACTATGGCTACACCTTC.

The chain carries TRBV4-3 and TRBJ1-5, with D tentatively TRBD1 (6 bases). V was trimmed by 0 bases and J by 7 bases, leaving 7 bases between them. Germline V CDR1 and CDR2: LGHNA, YSLEER. The CDR3 is 13 residues long. CDR3 loop: CASSQDTGQPQHF. CDR3 bases: TGCGCCAGCAGCCAAGATACAGGGCAGCCCCAGCATTTT.

The V and J genes are TRBV27 and TRBJ1-1; weak D call: TRBD1 (6 bases). The CDR3 extends over 14 amino acids. V lost 2 bases and J 1 base, leaving 8 bases between the germline ends. Germline lookup yields CDR1 MNHEY and CDR2 SMNVEV (reference sequence). The CDR3 loop reads CASSLTGKNTEAFF. The CDR3 DNA reads as TGTGCCAGCAGTTTAACAGGGAAGAACACTGAAGCTTTCTTT.

This clone was counted only a few times. The V and J genes are TRBV4-1 and TRBJ1-1; 8 bases map to TRBD1. CDR1 is MGHRA and CDR2 is YSYEKL in the germline V gene. CDR3 length equals 13 residues. The V gene end was trimmed by 0 bases and the J gene end by 8 bases; junction bases not matched to a gene: 2. CDR3 sequence (DNA): TGCGCCAGCAGCCAAGATCGGACAGGGGAAGCTTTCTTT. As protein: CASSQDRTGEAFF.

The chain joins TRBV9 to TRBJ2-1; 7 bases map to TRBD2. Germline CDR1 reads SGDLS; CDR2 reads YYNGEE. Trimming cost V 4 bases and J 1 base; bases outside gene matches: 5. The CDR3 runs 15 residues. CDR3 sequence reads: CASSPREGSYNEQFF. In DNA form, the CDR3 reads TGTGCCAGCAGCCCAAGGGAGGGGTCCTACAATGAGCAGTTCTTC.

This clone appeared once. The CDR3 DNA sequence: TGTGCCAGCAGCTCCCGGCTAGCGGGAGTTAATTTAGACGAGCAGTACTTC. This gives the protein CASSSRLAGVNLDEQYF. V gene TRBV5-4 combines with J gene TRBJ2-7; TRBD2 agrees at 10 bases. CDR1 and CDR2 from the germline V gene are SGHNT and YYREEE (reference sequence). The CDR3 is 17 amino acids. J lost 5 bases, V lost 3 bases, and 14 bases had no gene match.

V is TRBV12-5 and J is TRBJ2-3; a possible D gene is TRBD1 (5 bases). This CDR3 has 12 amino acids. CDR1 is LGHNT, CDR2 FRNRAP, per germline. V lost 5 bases and J lost 8, with 11 bases in between. In DNA, the CDR3 is TGTGCTAGTGGTGTCAGGGTTAGTACGCAGTATTTT. This sequence encodes CASGVRVSTQYF.

This clone was counted only a few times. This rearrangement joins TRBV12-5 to TRBJ1-1; D unclear. CDR1 is LGHNT, CDR2 FRNRAP, per germline. This CDR3 has 11 residues. DNA of the CDR3: TGTGCGTCGGGGATGGAGTCTGAAGCTTTCTTT. Its protein is CASGMESEAFF.

This chain joins TRBV27 and TRBJ2-5; 9 bases line up with TRBD2. V shed 8 bases, J shed 5 bases, and the junction held 6 bases outside the gene matches. Germline values: CDR1 MNHEY, CDR2 SMNVEV (reference sequence). CDR3 length equals 13 residues. CDR3 residues: CASASGVVETQYF. CDR3 DNA sequence: TGTGCCAGCGCTAGCGGGGTGGTTGAGACCCAGTACTTC.

The chain links TRBV28 to TRBJ1-4; D not resolved. This CDR3 is 12 amino acids long. Germline V gene lookup returns CDR1 MDHEN and CDR2 SYDVKM. The V end was cut by 7 bases, the J end by 8 bases, with 11 bases between. The CDR3 nucleotides read TGTGCCAGCACCTCCTCAGTCGAAAAACTGTTTTTT. Amino acids: CASTSSVEKLFF.

The V call is TRBV14, the J call TRBJ1-2; D remains unclear. Deletions cut 3 bases from V and 8 bases from J, with 13 bases between. Germline CDR1 and CDR2: SGHDN and FVKESK. The CDR3 runs 13 residues. The CDR3 region is CASSQGPPQGYTF. CDR3 DNA: TGTGCCAGCAGCCAGGGCCCTCCGCAAGGCTACACCTTC.

V gene TRBV19 combines with J gene TRBJ2-1, with 7 bases fitting TRBD2. This CDR3 has 11 amino acids. V was pared by 7 bases and J by 7 bases, with 1 base of the junction left unmatched. From germline, CDR1 is LNHDA and CDR2 SQIVND (reference sequence). CDR3 sequence (DNA): TGTGCCAGTATCGGGGGGAATGAGCAGTTCTTC. Translating it yields CASIGGNEQFF. Variable domain in full (rest from reference TRBV19 and TRBJ2-1): DGGITQSPKYLFRKEGQNVTLSCEQNLNHDAMYWYRQDPGQGLRLIYYSQIVNDFQKGDIAEGYSVSREKKESFPLTVTSAQKNPTAFYLCASIGGNEQFFGPGTRLTVL.

The chain joins TRBV13 to TRBJ2-7, with TRBD2 matching over 9 bases. The CDR3 runs 13 residues. V lost 9 bases, J lost 0 bases, and 3 bases stayed unmatched. Germline loops: CDR1 PRHDT, CDR2 FYEKMQ (reference sequence). CDR3 sequence (DNA): TGTGCCAGTAAAGCGGGAGGCTCCTACGAGCAGTACTTC. The encoded protein is CASKAGGSYEQYF.

The chain recombines TRBV29-1 with TRBJ1-1; no clear D. CDR1 is SQVTM and CDR2 is ANQGSEA in the germline V gene. Trimming cost V 6 bases and J 5 bases, with 7 bases left between them. The CDR3 sequence is 10 residues long. In DNA form, the CDR3 reads TGCAGCGTCGCCAGGACTGAAGCTTTCTTT. It is translated as CSVARTEAFF.

CDR3 amino acids: CASSALDRVEKLFF. CDR3 bases: TGTGCCAGCAGTGCCTTGGACAGGGTAGAAAAACTGTTTTTT. The J gene is TRBJ1-4, the V gene TRBV6-1, with 8 bases lining up with TRBD1. Germline V CDR1 and CDR2: MNHNS, SASEGT. This CDR3 is 14 amino acids long. The ends lost 4 bases at V and 8 bases at J; junction bases unmatched: 6.

V and J are TRBV2 and TRBJ1-3, with 7 bases matching TRBD1. The length of the CDR3 is 15 residues. Trimming took 5 bases from V and 0 from J; bases not matched to a gene: 4. CDR1 and CDR2 (germline): SNHLY, FYNNEI. The CDR3 sequence is CASSIRTGSGNTIYF. The CDR3 nucleotides read TGTGCCAGCAGTATCAGGACAGGCTCTGGAAACACCATATATTTT.

The CDR3 loop is CASSPTTVAQETQYF. Written as DNA, the CDR3 is TGTGCCAGCAGCCCTACGACAGTAGCCCAAGAGACCCAGTACTTC. The rearrangement joins TRBV7-2 to TRBJ2-5; possible D gene TRBD1, 5 bases. The V end was cut by 5 bases, the J end by 1 base, with 14 bases between. The germline V gene encodes CDR1 SGHTA and CDR2 FQGNSA. The CDR3 spans 15 residues. Filled out from reference TRBV7-2 and TRBJ2-5, the complete variable domain reads GAGVSQSPSNKVTEKGKDVELRCDPISGHTALYWYRQSLGQGLEFLIYFQGNSAPDKSGLPSDRFSAERTGGSVSTLTIQRTQQEDSAVYLCASSPTTVAQETQYFGPGTRLLVL.

The CDR3 spells CASSTRQGLLEQYF. The DNA for the CDR3 is TGTGCCAGCAGCACCCGACAGGGTTTACTTGAGCAGTACTTC. This chain connects TRBV7-8 to TRBJ2-7, with 7 bases that match TRBD1. The CDR3 length is 14 residues. V shed 5 bases, J shed 7 bases, and the junction held 11 bases outside the gene matches. Germline V gene sequence: CDR1 SGHVS, CDR2 FQNEAQ. The complete variable domain, with remaining parts taken from reference TRBV7-8 and TRBJ2-7, reads GAGVSQSPRYKVAKRGQDVALRCDPISGHVSLFWYQQALGQGPEFLTYFQNEAQLDKSGLPSDRFFAERPEGSVSTLKIQRTQQEDSAVYLCASSTRQGLLEQYFGPGTRLTVT.

This rearrangement joins TRBV29-1 to TRBJ1-4; D is possibly TRBD1 (6 bases). CDR1 is SQVTM, CDR2 ANQGSEA, per germline. The CDR3 covers 13 residues. V lost 6 bases, J lost 4 bases, and 12 bases lay in between. CDR3 bases: TGCAGCGTCACCGGACAGTATAATGAAAAACTGTTTTTT. The encoded protein is CSVTGQYNEKLFF.

The rearrangement links TRBV7-9 to TRBJ1-2, with 9 positions matching TRBD1. Germline loops: CDR1 SEHNR, CDR2 FQNEAQ (reference sequence). This CDR3 contains 14 residues. With V trimmed by 10 bases and J by 6 bases, 12 bases remained unmatched. CDR3 loop: CATSWNRGLDGYTF. The CDR3 DNA reads as TGTGCCACCTCATGGAACAGGGGGCTTGATGGCTACACCTTC.